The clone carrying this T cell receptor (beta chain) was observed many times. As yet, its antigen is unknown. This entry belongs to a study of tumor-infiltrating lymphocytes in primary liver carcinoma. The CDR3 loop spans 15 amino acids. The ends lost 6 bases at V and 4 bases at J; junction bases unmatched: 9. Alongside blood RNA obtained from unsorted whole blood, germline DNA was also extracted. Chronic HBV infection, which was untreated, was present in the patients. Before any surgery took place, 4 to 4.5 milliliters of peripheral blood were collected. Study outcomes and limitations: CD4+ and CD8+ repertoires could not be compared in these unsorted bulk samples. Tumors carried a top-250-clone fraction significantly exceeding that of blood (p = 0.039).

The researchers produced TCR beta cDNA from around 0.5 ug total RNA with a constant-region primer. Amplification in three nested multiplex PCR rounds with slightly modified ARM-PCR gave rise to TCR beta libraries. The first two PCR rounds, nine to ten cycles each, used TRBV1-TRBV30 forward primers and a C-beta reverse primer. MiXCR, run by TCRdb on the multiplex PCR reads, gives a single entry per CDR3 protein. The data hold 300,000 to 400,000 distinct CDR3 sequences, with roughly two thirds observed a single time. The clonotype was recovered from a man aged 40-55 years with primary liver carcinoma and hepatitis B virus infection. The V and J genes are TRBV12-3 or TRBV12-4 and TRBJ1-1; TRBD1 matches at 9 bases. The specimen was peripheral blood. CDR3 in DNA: TGTGCCAGCAGAACAAACAGGGGGCTTCTCACTGAAGCTTTCTTT. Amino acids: CASRTNRGLLTEAFF.